The 5 T cell receptor beta chains in this list originate from one sample, sequenced in a study of T cell repertoires in cytomegalovirus infection. TCRdb processed the reads anew with MiXCR; each CDR3 protein has one entry. In the table there are 150,000 to 200,000 distinct CDR3 sequences, approximately 15% of which are singletons. The material sequenced was PBMCs. These receptors originate from a human donor in good health (CMV status not recorded). Some clones in this sample may be carry-over from other donors' samples.

This clonotype has at least ten counts. The chain employs TRBV7-3 and TRBJ1-1, with 8 bases that match TRBD1. The V gene end was trimmed by 0 bases and the J gene end by 6 bases; junction bases not matched to a gene: 9. CDR3 length equals 16 residues. Germline CDR1 and CDR2: SGHTA and FQGTGA. The DNA for the CDR3 is TGTGCCAGCAGCTTAACTGTGACAGGGGAACGCGCTGAAGCTTTCTTT. This codes for CASSLTVTGERAEAFF. Variable domain in full (rest from reference TRBV7-3 and TRBJ1-1): GAGVSQTPSNKVTEKGKYVELRCDPISGHTALYWYRQSLGQGPEFLIYFQGTGAADDSGLPNDRFFAVRPEGSVSTLKIQRTERGDSAVYLCASSLTVTGERAEAFFGQGTRLTVV.

This clonotype appeared many times. The V gene is TRBV24-1, the J gene TRBJ1-5; 7 bases are a match to TRBD1. This CDR3 spans 14 amino acids. Trimming took 9 bases from V and 0 from J; bases not matched to a gene: 4. CDR1 and CDR2 from the germline V gene are KGHDR and SFDVKD. In nucleotides, the CDR3 is TGTGCCACCGGACAGGCCGTTAGCAATCAGCCCCAGCATTTT. Translation gives CATGQAVSNQPQHF.

V and J are TRBV6-5 and TRBJ2-5, with 7 positions matching TRBD1. V gave up 6 bases and J gave up 0 bases; unmatched junction bases: 7. Germline-derived CDR1 and CDR2 are MNHEY and SVGAGI. The CDR3 consists of 15 residues. The CDR3 region is CASSLTGTDQETQYF. The CDR3 DNA reads TGTGCCAGCAGCTTAACCGGGACAGACCAAGAGACCCAGTACTTC.

J is TRBJ1-2 and V is TRBV28; TRBD1 matches 9 bases. V was pared by 7 bases and J by 7 bases, with 13 bases of the junction left unmatched. The CDR3 runs to 15 residues. From germline, CDR1 is MDHEN and CDR2 SYDVKM. CDR3 residues: CASTGVDRGVSGYTF. CDR3 nucleotide sequence: TGTGCCAGCACCGGAGTGGACAGGGGAGTAAGTGGCTACACCTTC.

This clonotype was seen at least ten times. J is TRBJ1-3 and V is TRBV7-8; D ambiguous. The germline V and J ends were trimmed by 1 base and 2 bases, with 9 bases remaining between them. This CDR3 has 15 residues. The germline CDR1 and CDR2 sequences are SGHVS and FQNEAQ. In DNA, the CDR3 is TGTGCCAGCAGCTTAGTTGGCCAGACTGGAAACACCATATATTTT. Translated: CASSLVGQTGNTIYF.